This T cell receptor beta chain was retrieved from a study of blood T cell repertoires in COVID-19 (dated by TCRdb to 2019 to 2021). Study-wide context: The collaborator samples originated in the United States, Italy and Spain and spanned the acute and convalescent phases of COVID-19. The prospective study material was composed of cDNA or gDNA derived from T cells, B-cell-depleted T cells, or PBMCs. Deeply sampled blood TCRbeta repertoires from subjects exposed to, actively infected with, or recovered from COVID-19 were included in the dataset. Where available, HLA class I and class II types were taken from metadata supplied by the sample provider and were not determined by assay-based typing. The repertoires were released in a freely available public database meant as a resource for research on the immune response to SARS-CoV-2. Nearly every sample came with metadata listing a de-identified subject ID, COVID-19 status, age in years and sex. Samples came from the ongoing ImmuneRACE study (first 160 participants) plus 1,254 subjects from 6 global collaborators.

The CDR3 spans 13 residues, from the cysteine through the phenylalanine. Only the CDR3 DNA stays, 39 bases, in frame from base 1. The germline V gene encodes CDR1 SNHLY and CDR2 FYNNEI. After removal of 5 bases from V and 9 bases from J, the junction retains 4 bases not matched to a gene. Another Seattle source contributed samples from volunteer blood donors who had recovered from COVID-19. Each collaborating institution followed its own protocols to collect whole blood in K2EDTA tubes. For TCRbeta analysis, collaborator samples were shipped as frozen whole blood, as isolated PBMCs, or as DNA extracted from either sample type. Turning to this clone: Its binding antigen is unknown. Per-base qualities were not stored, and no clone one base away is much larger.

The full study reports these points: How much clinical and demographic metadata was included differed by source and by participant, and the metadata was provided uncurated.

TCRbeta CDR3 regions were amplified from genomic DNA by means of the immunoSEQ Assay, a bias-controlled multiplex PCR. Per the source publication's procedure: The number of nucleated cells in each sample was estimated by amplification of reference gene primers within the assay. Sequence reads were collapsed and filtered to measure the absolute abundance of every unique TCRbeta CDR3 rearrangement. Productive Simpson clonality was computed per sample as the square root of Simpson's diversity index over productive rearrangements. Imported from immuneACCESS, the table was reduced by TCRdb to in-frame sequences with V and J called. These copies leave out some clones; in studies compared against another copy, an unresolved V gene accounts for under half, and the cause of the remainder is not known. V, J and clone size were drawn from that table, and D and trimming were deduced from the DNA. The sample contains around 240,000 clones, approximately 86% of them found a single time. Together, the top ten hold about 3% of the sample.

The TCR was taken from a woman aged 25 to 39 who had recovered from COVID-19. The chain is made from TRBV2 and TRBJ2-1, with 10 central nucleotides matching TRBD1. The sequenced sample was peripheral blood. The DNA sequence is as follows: TGTGCCAGCAGTTTGGGACAGGGGACTGAGCAGTTCTTC. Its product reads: CASSLGQGTEQFF.